This entry lists 6 T cell receptor beta chains sequenced from one sample in a study of blood T cell repertoires in COVID-19. Sequenced by immunoSEQ multiplex PCR; TCRdb stores in-frame clones only, minus some. The sample yields about 140,000 clones, 70% to 90% seen once. Sequencing input: peripheral blood. The source is a woman older than 75 with acute or convalescent COVID-19.

The genes are TRBV18 and TRBJ2-1; D gene uncertain. Trimming pared 5 bases from V and 4 bases from J, leaving 9 bases between. The CDR3 covers 13 residues. The germline gives CDR1 KGHSH, CDR2 LQKENI. For the CDR3, the DNA is TGTGCCAGCTCAGGCGGTTATTACAATGAGCAGTTCTTC. This sequence encodes CASSGGYYNEQFF.

The chain uses TRBV7-6 and TRBJ1-4; TRBD1 agrees at 8 bases. CDR3 size: 15 residues. V lost 5 bases, J lost 6 bases, and 8 bases stayed unmatched. CDR1 and CDR2 (germline): SGHVS, FNYEAQ. The CDR3 DNA reads as TGTGCCAGCAGCAATAGGGCAGGGGGCTATGAAAAACTGTTTTTT. It codes for CASSNRAGGYEKLFF.

This chain uses TRBV11-2 with TRBJ2-7; a possible D gene is TRBD1 (5 bases). Deletions cut 4 bases from V and 6 bases from J, with 7 bases between. CDR1 is SGHAT and CDR2 is FQNNGV in the germline V gene. The CDR3 is 11 amino acids. CDR3: CASSSQGEQYF. The CDR3 DNA sequence: TGTGCCAGCAGCTCGCAGGGCGAGCAGTACTTC.

This rearrangement joins TRBV5-1 to TRBJ1-3; D is undetermined. Trimming pared 0 bases from V and 0 bases from J, leaving 10 bases between. This CDR3 region has 16 residues. In germline, CDR1 is SGHRS, CDR2 YFSETQ. The CDR3 coding sequence is TGCGCCAGCAGCTTGGTGGGCCCCGACTCTGGAAACACCATATATTTT. Protein product: CASSLVGPDSGNTIYF.

This clone was detected once. The chain combines TRBV5-5 with TRBJ1-1, with TRBD1 identical over 10 bases. The CDR3 is made up of 16 amino acids. Germline CDR1 SGHKS, CDR2 YYEKEE (reference sequence). Trimming took 5 bases from V and 1 from J; bases not matched to a gene: 8. The CDR3 DNA reads as TGTGCCAGCAGGTTGAGACAGGGGGCTGAGAACACTGAAGCTTTCTTT. It translates to CASRLRQGAENTEAFF.

CDR3 amino acids: CASSSRQGNNSPLHF. The CDR3 DNA reads as TGCGCCAGCAGCTCCCGACAGGGCAACAATTCACCCCTCCACTTT. The chain has TRBV5-1 and TRBJ1-6; 7 nucleotides agree with TRBD1. Germline assignment: CDR1 SGHRS and CDR2 YFSETQ. After removal of 3 bases from V and 7 bases from J, the junction contained 7 bases not matched to a gene. This CDR3 comprises 15 residues.